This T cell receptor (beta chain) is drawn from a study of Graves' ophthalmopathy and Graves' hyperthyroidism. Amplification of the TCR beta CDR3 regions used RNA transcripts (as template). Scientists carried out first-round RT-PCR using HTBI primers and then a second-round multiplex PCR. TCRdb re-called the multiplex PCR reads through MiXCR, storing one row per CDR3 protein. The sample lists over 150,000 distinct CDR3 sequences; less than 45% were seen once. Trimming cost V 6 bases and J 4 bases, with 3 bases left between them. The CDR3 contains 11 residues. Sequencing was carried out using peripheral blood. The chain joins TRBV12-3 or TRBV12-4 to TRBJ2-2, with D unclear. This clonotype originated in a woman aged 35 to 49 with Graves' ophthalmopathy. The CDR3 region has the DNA TGTGCCAGCAGCTCCACCGGGGAGCTGTTTTTT. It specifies CASSSTGELFF.